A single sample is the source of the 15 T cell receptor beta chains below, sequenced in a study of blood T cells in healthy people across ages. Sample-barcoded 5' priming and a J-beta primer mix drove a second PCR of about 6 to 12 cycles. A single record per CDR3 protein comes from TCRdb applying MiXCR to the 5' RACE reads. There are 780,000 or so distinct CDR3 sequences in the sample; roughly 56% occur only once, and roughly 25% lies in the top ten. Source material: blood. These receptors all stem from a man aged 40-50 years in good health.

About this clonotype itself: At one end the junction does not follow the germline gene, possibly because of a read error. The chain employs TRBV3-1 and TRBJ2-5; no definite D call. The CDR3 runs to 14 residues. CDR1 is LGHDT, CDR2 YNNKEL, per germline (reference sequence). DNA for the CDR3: TGTGCCAGCAGCCAAGATACAGTTGTAGAGACCCAGTATTTC. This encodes CASSQDTVVETQYF.

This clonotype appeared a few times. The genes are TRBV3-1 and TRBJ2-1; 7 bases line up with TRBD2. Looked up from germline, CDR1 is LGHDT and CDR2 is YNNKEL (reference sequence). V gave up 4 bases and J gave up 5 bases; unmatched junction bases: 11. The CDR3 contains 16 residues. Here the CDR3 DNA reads TGTGCCAGCAGCCCCGGAGGCGGGGACTACCACAATGAGCAGTTCTTC. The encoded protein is CASSPGGGDYHNEQFF.

The CDR3 nucleotides read TGTGCCAGCAGCCAAGGGACCCCCCCATCAGCGGCCGCGGATACCCAGTACTTC. As protein: CASSQGTPPSAAADTQYF. The chain carries TRBV4-2 and TRBJ2-5, with D possibly TRBD2 on 5 matching bases. There are 18 residues in the CDR3. CDR1 is LGHNA and CDR2 is YNFKEQ in the germline V gene. V gave up 1 base and J gave up 8 bases, with 26 bases separating them.

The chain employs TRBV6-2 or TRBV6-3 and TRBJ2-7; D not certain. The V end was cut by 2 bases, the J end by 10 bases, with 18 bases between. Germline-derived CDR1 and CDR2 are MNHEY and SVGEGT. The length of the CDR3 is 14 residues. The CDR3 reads CASSYTPEAGTQYF. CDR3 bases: TGTGCCAGCAGTTACACTCCCGAGGCCGGAACCCAGTACTTC.

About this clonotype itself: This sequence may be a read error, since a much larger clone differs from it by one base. CDR3 protein: CASSQTNEQYF. Written as DNA, the CDR3 is TGCGCCAGCAGCCAGACCAACGAGCAGTACTTC. The chain is built from TRBV4-1 and TRBJ2-7, with unresolved D. The germline CDR1 and CDR2 sequences are MGHRA and YSYEKL. Trimming removed 3 bases at V and 5 bases at J, with 5 bases between. The CDR3 has 11 residues.

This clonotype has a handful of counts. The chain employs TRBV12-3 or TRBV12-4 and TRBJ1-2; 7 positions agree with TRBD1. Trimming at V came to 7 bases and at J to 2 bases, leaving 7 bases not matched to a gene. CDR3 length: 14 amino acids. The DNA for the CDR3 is TGTGCCAGCACCGGGACAGCGCAAAACTATGGCTACACCTTC. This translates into CASTGTAQNYGYTF.

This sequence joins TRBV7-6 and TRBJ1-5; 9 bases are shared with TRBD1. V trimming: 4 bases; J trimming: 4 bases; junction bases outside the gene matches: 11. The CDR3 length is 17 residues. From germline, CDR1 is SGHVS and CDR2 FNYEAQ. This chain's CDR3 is CASSSPAGTGLNQPQHF. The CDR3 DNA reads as TGTGCCAGCAGCTCACCTGCCGGGACAGGGCTGAATCAGCCCCAGCATTTT.

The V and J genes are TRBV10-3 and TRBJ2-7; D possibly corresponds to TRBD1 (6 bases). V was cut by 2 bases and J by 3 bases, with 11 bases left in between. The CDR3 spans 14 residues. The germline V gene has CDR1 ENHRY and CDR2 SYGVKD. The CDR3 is CAISEAQGNYEQYF. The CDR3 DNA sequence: TGTGCCATCAGTGAGGCTCAGGGGAACTACGAGCAGTACTTC.

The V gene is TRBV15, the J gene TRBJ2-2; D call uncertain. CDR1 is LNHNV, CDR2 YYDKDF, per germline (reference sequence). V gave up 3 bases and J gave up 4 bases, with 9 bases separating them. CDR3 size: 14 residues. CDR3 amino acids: CATSSRRGTGELFF. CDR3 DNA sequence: TGTGCCACCAGCAGTCGGAGAGGCACCGGGGAGCTGTTTTTT.

CDR3 amino acids: CASRPPTGTTKNIQYF. Here the CDR3 DNA reads TGTGCCAGCAGACCCCCGACAGGGACCACCAAAAACATTCAGTACTTC. The gene calls are TRBV27 and TRBJ2-4; 7 bases fit TRBD1. Germline V lookup: CDR1 MNHEY, CDR2 SMNVEV (reference sequence). Trimming removed 6 bases from V and 2 bases from J; junction bases left unmatched: 10. The CDR3 length is 16 residues.

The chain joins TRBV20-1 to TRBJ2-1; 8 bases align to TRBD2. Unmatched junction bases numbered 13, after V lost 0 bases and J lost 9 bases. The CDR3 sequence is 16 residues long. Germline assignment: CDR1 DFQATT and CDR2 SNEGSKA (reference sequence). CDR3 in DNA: TGCAGTGCTAGAGATAGAAGAACTAGCGGTGCGGGTGAGCAGTTCTTC. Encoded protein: CSARDRRTSGAGEQFF.

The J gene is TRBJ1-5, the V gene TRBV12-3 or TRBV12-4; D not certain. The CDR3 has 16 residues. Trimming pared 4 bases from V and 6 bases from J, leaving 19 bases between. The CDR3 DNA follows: TGTGCCAGCAGTTCCAACCGGGGTGGGAGAGGTCAGCCCCAGCATTTT. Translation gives CASSSNRGGRGQPQHF.

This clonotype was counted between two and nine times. The CDR3 sequence is CASSLGLAADEQFF. The CDR3, as DNA: TGCGCCAGCAGCTTGGGACTAGCGGCCGATGAGCAGTTCTTC. J is TRBJ2-1 and V is TRBV5-1; 9 nucleotides agree with TRBD2. This CDR3 has 14 amino acids. Germline CDR1 and CDR2: SGHRS and YFSETQ. Trimming removed 0 bases from V and 8 bases from J; junction bases left unmatched: 3.

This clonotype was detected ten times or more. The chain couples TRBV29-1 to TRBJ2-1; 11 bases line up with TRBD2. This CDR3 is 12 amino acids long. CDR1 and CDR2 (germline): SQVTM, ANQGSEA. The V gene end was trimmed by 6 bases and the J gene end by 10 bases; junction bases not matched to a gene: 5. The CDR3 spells CSVLAGGWEQFF. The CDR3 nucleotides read TGCAGCGTGCTAGCGGGAGGATGGGAGCAGTTCTTC.

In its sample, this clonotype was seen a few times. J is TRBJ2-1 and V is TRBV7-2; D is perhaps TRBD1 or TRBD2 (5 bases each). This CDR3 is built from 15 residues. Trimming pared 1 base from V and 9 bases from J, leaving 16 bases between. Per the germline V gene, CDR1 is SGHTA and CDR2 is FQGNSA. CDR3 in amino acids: CASSLDSRGQGEQFF. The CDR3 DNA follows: TGTGCCAGCAGCTTAGACTCGAGGGGCCAGGGTGAGCAGTTCTTC.